These T cell receptor beta chains were read from a single sample in a study of identical twins. TCRdb used MiXCR to reprocess the 5' RACE reads, holding one entry per CDR3 protein. The sample lists under 400,000 distinct CDR3 sequences, approximately 8.7% occurring once. The sample consisted of naive T cells sorted from blood. These receptors were obtained from a woman between 50 and 59 years old in good health. Each CDR3 is given with its conserved first and last residue. A D gene is named only where the DNA matches it firmly. Not all rows give a size; the values are once, few, many and, for expanded clones, a class.

j_call: TRBJ2-1; clone_size: few; v_call: TRBV6-6; d_call: .; cdr3_nt: TGTGCCAGCAGCGGGGTTGGGAATGAGCAGTTCTTC; cdr3_aa: CASSGVGNEQFF
j_call: TRBJ1-2; clone_size: many; v_call: TRBV6-6; d_call: .; cdr3_nt: TGTGCCAGCGGGCAGGAATCTAACTATGGCTACACCTTC; cdr3_aa: CASGQESNYGYTF
j_call: TRBJ1-2; clone_size: many; v_call: TRBV4-1; d_call: .; cdr3_nt: TGCGCCAGCAGCCAAGTCCGTGGTCGGGGCTACACCTTC; cdr3_aa: CASSQVRGRGYTF
j_call: TRBJ2-7; clone_size: many; v_call: TRBV29-1; d_call: TRBD2; cdr3_nt: TGCAGCGTTGTTAAGCTAGCGGGGATTGTCTACGAGCAGTACTTC; cdr3_aa: CSVVKLAGIVYEQYF
j_call: TRBJ2-1; clone_size: few; v_call: TRBV5-1; d_call: TRBD2; cdr3_nt: TGCGCCAGCACCCCTTCGTCCCTAGCGGGAGGGCCGCAGGAGCAGTTCTTC; cdr3_aa: CASTPSSLAGGPQEQFF
j_call: TRBJ2-3; clone_size: .; v_call: TRBV9; d_call: TRBD2; cdr3_nt: TGTGCCAGCAGCCCAAGACTAGCGGGAGGGTCGGCTACAGATACGCAGTATTTT; cdr3_aa: CASSPRLAGGSATDTQYF
j_call: TRBJ1-2; clone_size: .; v_call: TRBV5-1; d_call: .; cdr3_nt: TGCGCCAGCAGCTTGGCGAGTGGAGGGGAGCATGGCTACACCTTC; cdr3_aa: CASSLASGGEHGYTF
j_call: TRBJ2-2; clone_size: few; v_call: TRBV5-1; d_call: .; cdr3_nt: TGCGCCAGCAGCTTGGAGCTAACCGCCTTCGGCGGGGAGCTGTTTTTT; cdr3_aa: CASSLELTAFGGELFF
j_call: TRBJ1-2; clone_size: many; v_call: TRBV6-5; d_call: .; cdr3_nt: TGTGCCACCTCCCGGGGCAGCTCCTATGGCTACACCTTC; cdr3_aa: CATSRGSSYGYTF
j_call: TRBJ2-1; clone_size: many; v_call: TRBV12-5; d_call: TRBD2; cdr3_nt: TGTGCTAGTAGGGGACTAGCGGGAGTAACCTACAATGAGCAGTTCTTC; cdr3_aa: CASRGLAGVTYNEQFF
j_call: TRBJ1-2; clone_size: few; v_call: TRBV7-6; d_call: .; cdr3_nt: TGTGCCAGCAGCTTAGCGGGGGGAGACGGGGGCTACACCTTC; cdr3_aa: CASSLAGGDGGYTF
j_call: TRBJ2-7; clone_size: .; v_call: TRBV29-1; d_call: .; cdr3_nt: TGCAGCGTTGCAGGTCCCGAGCAGTACTTC; cdr3_aa: CSVAGPEQYF
j_call: TRBJ2-1; clone_size: many; v_call: TRBV24-1; d_call: .; cdr3_nt: TGTGCCACCAGGGACCGAGGGAATGAGCAGTTCTTC; cdr3_aa: CATRDRGNEQFF
j_call: TRBJ1-2; clone_size: many; v_call: TRBV10-3; d_call: .; cdr3_nt: TGTGCCATCAAGAAGGCTCAAAACTATGGCTACACCTTC; cdr3_aa: CAIKKAQNYGYTF
j_call: TRBJ2-1; clone_size: few; v_call: TRBV12-3/TRBV12-4; d_call: .; cdr3_nt: TGTGCCAGCAGGATTGTAAATGAGCAGTTCTTC; cdr3_aa: CASRIVNEQFF
j_call: TRBJ2-1; clone_size: many; v_call: TRBV29-1; d_call: .; cdr3_nt: TGCAGCGTTGATCTAGGCGGACCATTAAGAGATGAGCAGTTCTTC; cdr3_aa: CSVDLGGPLRDEQFF
j_call: TRBJ2-7; clone_size: few; v_call: TRBV12-3/TRBV12-4; d_call: .; cdr3_nt: TGTGCCAGCAGTTTGGCTACCGCCTACGAGCAGTACTTC; cdr3_aa: CASSLATAYEQYF
j_call: TRBJ1-1; clone_size: many; v_call: TRBV20-1; d_call: TRBD1; cdr3_nt: TGCAGTGCTCGCAAGCAGGGGGCGCACACTGAAGCTTTCTTT; cdr3_aa: CSARKQGAHTEAFF
j_call: TRBJ1-1; clone_size: many; v_call: TRBV20-1; d_call: .; cdr3_nt: TGCAGTGCTAAACTGAACACTGAAGCTTTCTTT; cdr3_aa: CSAKLNTEAFF
j_call: TRBJ1-4; clone_size: many; v_call: TRBV5-1; d_call: .; cdr3_nt: TGCGCCAGCAGCTTGGGCGGATCTAATGAAAAACTGTTTTTT; cdr3_aa: CASSLGGSNEKLFF
j_call: TRBJ2-3; clone_size: many; v_call: TRBV5-1; d_call: .; cdr3_nt: TGCGCCAGCAGCTCGCTGGGGGTAACCGCGTCCACAGATACGCAGTATTTT; cdr3_aa: CASSSLGVTASTDTQYF
j_call: TRBJ2-5; clone_size: .; v_call: TRBV29-1; d_call: .; cdr3_nt: TGCAGCGTTGGGTCCCTGGAGACCCAGTACTTC; cdr3_aa: CSVGSLETQYF
j_call: TRBJ2-5; clone_size: .; v_call: TRBV25-1; d_call: .; cdr3_nt: TGTGCCAGCAGTGACTATCCCGAAGAGACCCAGTACTTC; cdr3_aa: CASSDYPEETQYF
j_call: TRBJ2-6; clone_size: .; v_call: TRBV12-3/TRBV12-4; d_call: TRBD2; cdr3_nt: TGTGCCAGCTGCTCTTTCCTGGGAGGGTCTGGGGCCAACGTCCTGACTTTC; cdr3_aa: CASCSFLGGSGANVLTF
j_call: TRBJ2-1; clone_size: .; v_call: TRBV7-2; d_call: .; cdr3_nt: TGTGCCAGCAGCTTAGATGGGCTGGGAGGGCAGTTCTTC; cdr3_aa: CASSLDGLGGQFF
j_call: TRBJ2-1; clone_size: .; v_call: TRBV5-1; d_call: TRBD2; cdr3_nt: TGCGCCAGCAGCTTGGGGACTAGCGGGAGAGGTGAGCAGTTCTTC; cdr3_aa: CASSLGTSGRGEQFF